The entry that follows covers one TCR beta chain sequence. In the original processing: The assay estimated nucleated cells by amplifying reference gene primers. Here immunoSEQ multiplex PCR was the method, and the copy in TCRdb shows in-frame clones only, minus some. The V and J calls and clone size are taken from that table; D and trimming were inferred from the DNA. Of about 110,000 clones in the sample, roughly 79% were seen once. V shed 4 bases and J shed 8 bases, with 11 bases lying between them. Germline V gene data show CDR1 as LNHDA and CDR2 as SQIVND (reference sequence). CDR3 length: 12 amino acids. The data stem from a study of blood T cell repertoires in COVID-19. Overall study: Acute-phase and convalescent COVID-19 samples originated in the United States, Italy and Spain. Sources were T cells, B-cell-depleted T cells, or PBMCs; the material itself was cDNA or gDNA.

The sequence was collected from a man at least 80 years old with acute or convalescent COVID-19. Sequenced: peripheral blood. This sequence joins TRBV19 and TRBJ1-2; perhaps TRBD1 as D (5 bases). The CDR3 nucleotides are TGTGCCAGTAGTAACCAGGGTGGCGGCTACACCTTC. Translation: CASSNQGGGYTF. The variable domain in full, with the rest retrieved from reference TRBV19 and TRBJ1-2, is DGGITQSPKYLFRKEGQNVTLSCEQNLNHDAMYWYRQDPGQGLRLIYYSQIVNDFQKGDIAEGYSVSREKKESFPLTVTSAQKNPTAFYLCASSNQGGGYTFGSGTRLTVV.